Included here is one TCR beta chain sequence, with context. Its antigen is currently not known. Base qualities are missing; no much larger clone stands one base away. This record belongs to a study of long-term antiretroviral therapy in people with HIV (dated 2022 in TCRdb). For context, the study as a whole: The earliest samples were collected approximately a decade before the 2015 WHO recommendation for immediate ART, a period when ART was typically delayed until CD4 counts fell. Of the approximately 32 participants with HIV, ten to eleven were female. No cross-contamination during QIAcube processing was seen in test extractions of a monoclonal T-cell line run alongside around 30 polyclonal samples. A total of over 150 cryopreserved PBMC samples came from a few dozen adults with confirmed HIV infection and were collected serially over a mean of roughly six years (range 1-12). This retrospective serial study examined whether starting ART and sustained HIV suppression were associated with changes in the composition and diversity of the TRB repertoire in peripheral blood.

Sequencing of the TRB variable region was done with the immunoSEQ hsTCRB v3.0 assay at survey level resolution. The target sequencing depth for TRB was roughly 40,000-50,000 T-cell genomes per sample. An Illumina MiSeq with a v3 150-cycle kit was used to sequence the pooled TRB libraries. Per the authors' processing: Analysis of repertoires was carried out in R inside a reproducible Nextflow workflow spanning QC, data transformation and analysis. LymphoSeq2, an R package for AIRR-Seq data exploration, was used to implement custom analyses. A few samples that produced fewer than 5000 total TRB sequences were removed, so 150 to 200 HIV repertoires were analyzed. Among the approximately 180 retained HIV repertoires, under 65 were collected before ART initiation and roughly 130 after ART initiation. Repertoires were downsampled to 5000 TRB nucleotide sequences, with summary statistics averaged over 100 downsampling iterations. Only TRB sequences with CDR3 regions of at least seven amino acids were retained for analysis. A Shannon entropy-derived clonality score and the Gini coefficient were used to measure diversity. In the repertoire networks, any two of the top 5000 CDR3 amino acid sequences were linked whenever the two sequences differed by an edit distance of one. For TRB CDR3 amino acid sequences, GLIPH2 was used to predict antigen specificity groups and MHC restriction. To flag known CMV, EBV, HIV or tissue antigen associations, CDR3 amino acid sequences were matched against VDJdb and McPAS-TCR. Pre-ART, post-ART and control groups were compared with Wilcoxon signed-rank tests and Holm-Bonferroni correction. As stored in TCRdb, this immuneACCESS dataset retains in-frame rearrangements with V and J assigned. A fraction of the clones does not appear; measured against another copy, unresolved V genes explain less than half of the discrepancy, and the remainder lacks a known reason. V and J calls plus clone size are reproduced from that table; the DNA served to infer D and trimming. The sample table shows roughly 25,000 clones, and roughly 87% are seen once. 5% to 6% of the sample belongs to the ten largest clones.

What the work shows at the level of the full study, not this receptor alone: Because pre-ART samples had limited cell numbers, unsorted PBMC were profiled rather than sorted CD4+ and CD8+ T cells. Narrower CDR3 length ranges were observed in HIV repertoires than in controls, and an antigen-experienced repertoire with only a slight naive shift after ART was suggested by the network structure. A significant increase in TRB diversity was found to be associated with ART initiation, although TRB diversity was observed to remain significantly below that of transplant donor controls even after long-term ART. Expanded TRB clones identified before ART initiation dominated the repertoire at all time points, although this dominance fluctuated and declined in many PLHIV after ART. The samples span the years 2004 to 2017, and the ART regimens used at that time may not be as effective as current regimens. Because PBMC availability was limited, only the TCR beta chain was sequenced, with no alpha chain pairing. Inferences about post-ART repertoire changes were limited because no data were available on ART adherence, viral resistance or therapy changes.

Trimming at the junction amounts to 0 bases on V and 4 bases on J, and the germline ends lie 9 bases apart. Reading from cysteine to phenylalanine, the CDR3 counts 14 amino acids. The DNA shown is the 42-base CDR3, in frame from base 1. Taken from the germline V gene (reference sequence), the CDR1 and CDR2 loops are GTSNPN and SVGIG. Inclusion was restricted to participants for whom at least one PBMC sample before ART initiation and at least two post-ART samples were available. Treatment was received in the United States of America by all participants with HIV. Cryopreserved samples of about 0.95-11 million PBMC were thawed and washed before DNA extraction. At the time of the earliest PBMC sample for each participant with HIV, ages ranged from about 23 to 60 years. PBMC samples from each participant spanned 1-4 timepoints before ART initiation and 2-8 timepoints after ART initiation, with a median of 7 samples. Serial HIV viral load, CD4+ T-cell count, ART history and demographic data were obtained for every participant. Genomic DNA was extracted from unsorted PBMC with a Qiagen kit on a QIAcube, processed in batches of 12 samples.

The source material was unsorted PBMCs, sampled 1.1 years before starting antiretroviral therapy. The receptor was isolated from a woman aged 25 to 39 with HIV. The chain is assembled from TRBV30 and TRBJ1-4; the D gene is unclear. The DNA is as follows: TGTGCCTGGAGTGTACGGCAGTTTAATGAAAAACTGTTTTTT. It translates as CAWSVRQFNEKLFF. With the rest looked up from the reference TRBV30 and TRBJ1-4 genes rather than sequenced, the full variable domain is SQTIHQWPATLVQPVGSPLSLECTVEGTSNPNLYWYRQAAGRGLQLLFYSVGIGQISSEVPQNLSASRPQDRQFILSSKKLLLSDSGFYLCAWSVRQFNEKLFFGSGTQLSVL.